The 4 T cell receptor beta chains given below trace back to one sample, sequenced in a study of Graves' ophthalmopathy and Graves' hyperthyroidism. Researchers took RNA transcripts and amplified TCR beta CDR3 regions from them. The library came from an HTBI-primed first-round RT-PCR and a second-round multiplex PCR. TCRdb used MiXCR to reprocess the multiplex PCR reads, holding one entry per CDR3 protein. This table has almost 750,000 distinct CDR3 sequences, roughly 41% appearing once. The sample taken for sequencing was peripheral blood. Receptors originate from an adult man with Graves' ophthalmopathy.

This clonotype came up a few times. The chain employs TRBV4-1 and TRBJ1-1; the D gene is possibly TRBD1 (6 bases). The V gene's germline CDR1 is MGHRA and CDR2 YSYEKL. The CDR3 consists of 12 residues. The CDR3: CASGGRGTEAFF. Here the CDR3 DNA reads TGCGCAAGTGGGGGGCGAGGAACTGAAGCTTTCTTT.

This clonotype was counted a few times. V usage is TRBV6-2 or TRBV6-3 and J usage is TRBJ2-7; 9 bases are shared with TRBD2. The CDR3 extends over 16 amino acids. V shed 0 bases and J 3 bases; nucleotides not matched to a gene: 6. Germline V gene data show CDR1 as MNHEY and CDR2 as SVGEGT. The CDR3: CASSYSSEREVYEQYF. The CDR3 DNA follows: TGTGCCAGCAGTTACTCGAGCGAGCGGGAGGTCTACGAGCAGTACTTC.

This clonotype came up many times. The chain is built from TRBV10-3 and TRBJ1-4, with D unclear. V shed 0 bases and J shed 3 bases, with 11 bases lying between them. From germline, CDR1 is ENHRY and CDR2 SYGVKD. The CDR3 covers 16 residues. CDR3 sequence reads: CAISESRPDSNEKLFF. The CDR3 region has the DNA TGTGCCATCAGTGAGTCAAGGCCAGATTCTAATGAAAAACTGTTTTTT.

The chain is built from TRBV25-1 and TRBJ2-2; 10 bases fit TRBD2. V trimming: 6 bases; J trimming: 6 bases; junction bases outside the gene matches: 13. The CDR3 has 17 amino acids. CDR1 is MGHDK and CDR2 is SYGVNS in the germline V gene. The CDR3 DNA sequence: TGTGCCAGCAGCTTAGCGGGAGTAGCGGGGGGCCCCGGGGAGCTGTTTTTT. Amino acid sequence: CASSLAGVAGGPGELFF.